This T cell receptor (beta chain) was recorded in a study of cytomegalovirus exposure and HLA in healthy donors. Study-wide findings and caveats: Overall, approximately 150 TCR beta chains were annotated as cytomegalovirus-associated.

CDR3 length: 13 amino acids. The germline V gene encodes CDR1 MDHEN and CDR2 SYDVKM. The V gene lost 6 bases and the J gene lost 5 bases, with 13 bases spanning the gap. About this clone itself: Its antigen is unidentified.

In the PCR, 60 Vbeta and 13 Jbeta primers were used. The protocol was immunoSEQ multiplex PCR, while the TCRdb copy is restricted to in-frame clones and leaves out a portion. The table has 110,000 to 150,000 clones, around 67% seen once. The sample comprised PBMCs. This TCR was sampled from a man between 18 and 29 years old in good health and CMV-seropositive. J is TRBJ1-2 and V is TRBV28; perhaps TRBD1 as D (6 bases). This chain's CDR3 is CASRPTGSYGYTF. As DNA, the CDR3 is TGTGCCAGCAGACCCACAGGGTCTTATGGCTACACCTTC.